The sequence of this T cell receptor (beta chain) was determined in a study of CD8 T cells in Susac syndrome. Sequencing of TCR beta was carried out in blood CD8+ and CD4+ T cells. Control patients had untreated stable or active relapsing-remitting multiple sclerosis by revised McDonald criteria. It was negative isolation that provided the CD8+ and CD4+ T cells, whereas TEMRA cells were enriched by FACS. Trimming cost V 3 bases and J 3 bases, with 11 bases left between them. The CDR3 runs 14 residues. CDR1 MDHEN and CDR2 SYDVKM come from the germline V gene. RNA was extracted with the RNeasy kit, and a quantity of roughly 0.5 to 1 ug was reverse transcribed using random hexamers. The TCR beta CDR3 was amplified by immunoSEQ multiplex PCR across 54 Vbeta, 13 Jbeta. MiXCR, applied by TCRdb to the immunoSEQ multiplex PCR reads, yields one record per CDR3 protein. The repertoire holds about 250,000 distinct CDR3 sequences, with over 85% as singletons.

The clonotype originates from a human donor with multiple sclerosis. Sequencing was performed on CD4+ T cells from PBMCs. The V call is TRBV28, the J call TRBJ1-2; D is unresolved. The CDR3 spells CASSFGQNHYGYTF. In DNA, the CDR3 is TGTGCCAGCAGTTTTGGGCAGAACCACTATGGCTACACCTTC.